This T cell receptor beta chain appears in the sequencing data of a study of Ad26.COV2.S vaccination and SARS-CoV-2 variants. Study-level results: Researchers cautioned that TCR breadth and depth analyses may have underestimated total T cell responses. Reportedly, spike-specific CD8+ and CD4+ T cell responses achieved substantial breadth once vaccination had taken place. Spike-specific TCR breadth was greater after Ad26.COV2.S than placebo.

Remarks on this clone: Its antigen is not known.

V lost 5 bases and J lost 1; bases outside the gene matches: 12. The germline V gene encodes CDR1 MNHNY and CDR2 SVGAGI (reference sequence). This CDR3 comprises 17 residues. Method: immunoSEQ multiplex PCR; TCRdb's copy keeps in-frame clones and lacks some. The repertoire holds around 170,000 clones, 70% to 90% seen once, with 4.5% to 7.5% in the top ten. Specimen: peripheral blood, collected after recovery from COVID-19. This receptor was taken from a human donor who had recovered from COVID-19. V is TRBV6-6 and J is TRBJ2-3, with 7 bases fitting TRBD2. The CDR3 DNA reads TGTGCCAGCAGTCCTCGGGACTACCCAAGGGGCACAGATACGCAGTATTTT. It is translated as CASSPRDYPRGTDTQYF.